The 27 T cell receptor beta chains below all came from one sample that was sequenced in a study of early stage breast cancer tumors. Libraries were prepared by immunoSEQ multiplex PCR; TCRdb keeps only in-frame clonotypes and omits some of them. In the table there are approximately 30,000 clones, about three fifths of which are singletons. What was sequenced was breast tumor tissue. These receptors all stem from a person in their fifties or sixties with breast cancer.

The rearrangement uses TRBV9 and TRBJ2-5; tentatively, D is TRBD1 (5 bases). V was cut by 0 bases and J by 3 bases, with 12 bases left in between. Germline lookup yields CDR1 SGDLS and CDR2 YYNGEE. The CDR3 loop spans 15 amino acids. The CDR3 reads CASSVGGGREETQYF. CDR3 nucleotides: TGTGCCAGCAGCGTAGGGGGCGGTAGGGAAGAGACCCAGTACTTC.

V and J are TRBV29-1 and TRBJ2-7; 7 bases are a match to TRBD2. Looked up from germline, CDR1 is SQVTM and CDR2 is ANQGSEA. The ends lost 5 bases at V and 3 bases at J; junction bases unmatched: 10. CDR3 length: 14 residues. The CDR3 nucleotides are TGCAGCGTTTATGCGGGCGGGGGACTCTACGAGCAGTACTTC. Its protein product is CSVYAGGGLYEQYF.

This clone showed up just once. J is TRBJ1-1 and V is TRBV19; D not resolved. The CDR3 contains 13 residues. Per the germline V gene, CDR1 is LNHDA and CDR2 is SQIVND (reference sequence). Trimming took off 6 bases at V and 4 bases at J, with 12 bases between the two ends. The CDR3 protein is CASRDHQVTEAFF. The CDR3, as DNA: TGTGCCAGTAGGGACCACCAGGTCACTGAAGCTTTCTTT. The full variable domain, rest sourced from reference TRBV19 and TRBJ1-1, is DGGITQSPKYLFRKEGQNVTLSCEQNLNHDAMYWYRQDPGQGLRLIYYSQIVNDFQKGDIAEGYSVSREKKESFPLTVTSAQKNPTAFYLCASRDHQVTEAFFGQGTRLTVV.

The chain uses TRBV6-5 and TRBJ2-7; 7 bases agree with TRBD1. J was trimmed by 4 bases and V by 6 bases; bases with no gene match: 6. Germline loops: CDR1 MNHEY, CDR2 SVGAGI. The CDR3 contains 13 residues. The CDR3 region is CASSGQDWYEQYF. In DNA, the CDR3 is TGTGCCAGCAGCGGACAGGACTGGTACGAGCAGTACTTC.

This chain links TRBV7-2 with TRBJ2-1; possible D gene TRBD2, 5 bases. Trimming shortened V by 5 bases and J by 5 bases, and 13 bases separated the two germline ends. Germline CDR1 is SGHTA and CDR2 is FQGNSA. This CDR3 is built from 14 residues. The DNA of the CDR3 is TGTGCCAGCAGCCCATGGACTCATAACAATGAGCAGTTCTTC. Its protein is CASSPWTHNNEQFF.

By frequency in the sample, this clone is medium-sized. The chain employs TRBV18 and TRBJ2-3; a possible D gene is TRBD1 (6 bases). Germline-derived CDR1 and CDR2 are KGHSH and LQKENI. V lost 2 bases and J 0 bases, leaving 12 bases between the germline ends. This CDR3 is 16 amino acids long. This chain's CDR3 is CASSPKDRVSTDTQYF. The CDR3 DNA follows: TGTGCCAGCTCACCAAAGGACAGAGTTAGCACAGATACGCAGTATTTT. The full variable domain, its missing parts supplied by reference TRBV18 and TRBJ2-3, is NAGVMQNPRHLVRRRGQEARLRCSPMKGHSHVYWYRQLPEEGLKFMVYLQKENIIDESGMPKERFSAEFPKEGPSILRIQQVVRGDSAAYFCASSPKDRVSTDTQYFGPGTRLTVL.

Concerning this clone itself: This specimen includes other DNA sequences encoding the same CDR3. V and J are TRBV6-5 and TRBJ1-1, with D unresolved. The CDR3 extends over 12 amino acids. Germline loops: CDR1 MNHEY, CDR2 SVGAGI. Trimming left V 0 bases short and J 2 bases short, with 1 base between. The DNA for the CDR3 is TGTGCCAGCAGTTACTCAAACACTGAAGCTTTCTTT. Amino acid sequence: CASSYSNTEAFF.

This clone was recorded a few times. The chain's CDR3 is CASSPTGRDYGYTF. The CDR3 DNA reads as TGTGCCAGCAGCCCGACAGGGAGAGACTATGGCTACACCTTC. The chain links TRBV7-2 to TRBJ1-2, with 7 bases fitting TRBD1. The CDR3 loop spans 14 amino acids. Germline V lookup: CDR1 SGHTA, CDR2 FQGNSA. J was trimmed by 3 bases and V by 5 bases; bases with no gene match: 6.

The chain carries TRBV7-9 and TRBJ1-1, with TRBD1 matching 7 bases. From germline, CDR1 is SEHNR and CDR2 FQNEAQ (reference sequence). There are 15 residues in the CDR3. V lost 1 base, J lost 2 bases, and 4 bases stayed unmatched. The CDR3 loop reads CASSLEIGGNTEAFF. CDR3 nucleotides: TGTGCCAGCAGCTTAGAGATAGGGGGCAACACTGAAGCTTTCTTT.

This clone has a handful of counts. The J gene is TRBJ1-2, the V gene TRBV5-1, with a possible D match to TRBD1 (6 bases). The V gene lost 0 bases and the J gene lost 5 bases, with 11 bases spanning the gap. The CDR3 length is 14 residues. Germline lookup yields CDR1 SGHRS and CDR2 YFSETQ. This CDR3 is CASSLDGRGYGYTF. CDR3 DNA: TGCGCCAGCAGCTTGGATGGCAGGGGATATGGCTACACCTTC.

The chain has TRBV5-1 and TRBJ2-1; 12 nucleotides agree with TRBD1. The CDR3 consists of 15 residues. V was pared by 3 bases and J by 8 bases, with 6 bases of the junction left unmatched. CDR1 and CDR2 from the germline V gene are SGHRS and YFSETQ. The CDR3 DNA sequence: TGCGCCAGCAGCTGGGGGGACAGGGGGCTCGATGAGCAGTTCTTC. Amino acids: CASSWGDRGLDEQFF.

The genes are TRBV4-2 and TRBJ1-1, with 7 bases matching TRBD1. J lost 6 bases, V lost 0 bases, and 10 bases had no gene match. CDR1 is LGHNA and CDR2 is YNFKEQ in the germline V gene. This CDR3 has 16 residues. This CDR3 reads CASSQELIGGPAEAFF. The CDR3 DNA reads as TGTGCCAGCAGCCAAGAGCTTATAGGGGGCCCGGCTGAAGCTTTCTTT.

This clone was counted between two and nine times. The chain is built from TRBV18 and TRBJ2-7; 8 nucleotides agree with TRBD1. The CDR3 is made up of 17 amino acids. J gave up 2 bases and V 0 bases, and 9 bases lay outside the gene matches. The V gene's germline CDR1 is KGHSH and CDR2 LQKENI. CDR3 coding DNA: TGTGCCAGCTCACCACCGATTCCCCTGGGACAGGCCTACGAGCAGTACTTC. Translating gives CASSPPIPLGQAYEQYF.

In its sample, this clone was seen a few times. The chain is built from TRBV28 and TRBJ2-7, with no clear D. The V and J ends lost 1 base and 2 bases respectively, with 6 bases between them. Germline V gene lookup returns CDR1 MDHEN and CDR2 SYDVKM. The CDR3 consists of 13 residues. DNA of the CDR3: TGTGCCAGCAGTTTATTCCCTACCTACGAGCAGTACTTC. It encodes CASSLFPTYEQYF.

This clone is medium-sized by share. The V gene is TRBV21-1, the J gene TRBJ2-2; TRBD1, as called in the table, went unchecked against the DNA. TRBV21-1 is a known pseudogene. The CDR3 is 16 amino acids. As DNA, the CDR3 is TGTGCCAGCAGCAAATGGGGAACAGGGAAAACCGGGGAGCTGTTTTTT. This codes for CASSKWGTGKTGELFF.

This chain links TRBV7-2 with TRBJ2-7; 8 bases align to TRBD2. This CDR3 contains 15 residues. Germline CDR1 and CDR2: SGHTA and FQGNSA. V lost 2 bases and J lost 2; bases outside the gene matches: 5. The CDR3 DNA sequence: TGTGCCAGCAGCTTAAGTACTAGCGGAACCTACGAGCAGTACTTC. Amino acids: CASSLSTSGTYEQYF.

CDR3 DNA sequence: TGTGCCAGCAGCCCGACAGGGAACTATGGCTACACCTTC. Translating it yields CASSPTGNYGYTF. The gene calls are TRBV5-6 and TRBJ1-2; the match to TRBD1 covers 7 bases. This CDR3 contains 13 residues. Germline assignment: CDR1 SGHDT and CDR2 YYEEEE. Germline trimming cut 4 bases from V and 2 bases from J; bases unmatched to any gene: 2.

The chain carries TRBV4-3 and TRBJ2-7; D is uncertain. Germline V lookup: CDR1 LGHNA, CDR2 YSLEER. The CDR3 consists of 16 residues. Trimming left V 1 base short and J 0 bases short, with 13 bases between. The CDR3 reads CASSQGLGASSYEQYF. The CDR3 nucleotides read TGCGCCAGCAGCCAAGGACTCGGCGCCAGCTCCTACGAGCAGTACTTC.

The chain recombines TRBV7-3 with TRBJ1-1, with D unresolved. Germline assignment: CDR1 SGHTA and CDR2 FQGTGA. CDR3 length: 13 residues. The germline V and J ends were trimmed by 3 bases and 8 bases, with 13 bases remaining between them. The CDR3 loop reads CASSFTGEGEAFF. DNA for the CDR3: TGTGCCAGCAGCTTCACGGGAGAGGGCGAAGCTTTCTTT.

The CDR3 DNA reads as TGTGCCAGCAGCTTGTCAGGCGGGAGTAGGATCACAGATACGCAGTATTTT. The encoded protein is CASSLSGGSRITDTQYF. This chain connects TRBV5-5 to TRBJ2-3; 7 nucleotides match TRBD2. The V gene end was trimmed by 1 base and the J gene end by 2 bases; junction bases not matched to a gene: 10. The CDR3 sequence is 17 residues long. Germline assignment: CDR1 SGHKS and CDR2 YYEKEE (reference sequence).

This clone was seen once. The chain carries TRBV4-3 and TRBJ2-2; D gene uncertain. The CDR3 runs to 16 residues. The germline gives CDR1 LGHNA, CDR2 YSLEER. The germline V and J ends were trimmed by 0 bases and 5 bases, with 13 bases remaining between them. CDR3 sequence: CASSQDDGRKTGELFF. The CDR3 DNA follows: TGCGCCAGCAGCCAAGATGACGGCAGGAAAACCGGGGAGCTGTTTTTT.

This clone came up once. The CDR3 region has the DNA TGTGCCAGCAGCTTGGGTTTAGGGACCAATGAGCAGTTCTTC. Translating gives CASSLGLGTNEQFF. This rearrangement joins TRBV7-3 to TRBJ2-1; D assignment may be TRBD1 or TRBD2 (5 bases each). Germline CDR1 is SGHTA and CDR2 is FQGTGA. This CDR3 spans 14 amino acids. With 3 bases removed from V and 6 bases from J, the gap between germline ends came to 12 bases.

V is TRBV6-6 and J is TRBJ2-1; no definite D call. V gave up 5 bases and J gave up 0 bases, with 11 bases separating them. The CDR3 runs 15 residues. Germline V CDR1 and CDR2: MNHNY, SVGAGI (reference sequence). The CDR3 sequence is CASSPRPGSYNEQFF. The CDR3 region has the DNA TGTGCCAGCAGTCCTAGACCGGGCTCCTACAATGAGCAGTTCTTC.

The rearrangement links TRBV5-1 to TRBJ2-1; 13 bases are a match to TRBD2. V lost 0 bases to trimming and J lost 4 bases; unmatched junction nucleotides: 4. Germline V gene data show CDR1 as SGHRS and CDR2 as YFSETQ. There are 17 residues in the CDR3. The CDR3 loop is CASSLGLAGGGYNEQFF. The CDR3 nucleotides read TGCGCCAGCAGCTTGGGACTAGCGGGAGGCGGATACAATGAGCAGTTCTTC. Based on the CDR3 plus reference TRBV5-1 and TRBJ2-1, the full variable domain is KAGVTQTPRYLIKTRGQQVTLSCSPISGHRSVSWYQQTPGQGLQFLFEYFSETQRNKGNFPGRFSGRQFSNSRSEMNVSTLELGDSALYLCASSLGLAGGGYNEQFFGPGTRLTVL.

This clone was counted between two and nine times. This chain connects TRBV10-1 to TRBJ2-3, with 9 bases aligning to TRBD2. Germline V gene sequence: CDR1 WNHNN, CDR2 SYGVQD (reference sequence). Germline trimming cut 2 bases from V and 2 bases from J; bases unmatched to any gene: 5. The CDR3 loop spans 16 amino acids. Here the CDR3 reads CASSEPLAGTTDTQYF. The CDR3 nucleotides read TGCGCCAGCAGTGAGCCGCTAGCGGGGACCACAGATACGCAGTATTTT.

The V and J genes are TRBV5-4 and TRBJ2-6, with 10 bases identical to TRBD1. V lost 3 bases, J lost 2 bases, and 5 bases stayed unmatched. The CDR3 is 17 residues long. Germline lookup yields CDR1 SGHNT and CDR2 YYREEE (reference sequence). The CDR3 DNA reads TGTGCCAGCAGCTCCGAGACAGGGGGCCCTGGGGCCAACGTCCTGACTTTC. Amino acids: CASSSETGGPGANVLTF.

The chain joins TRBV5-8 to TRBJ1-1; 7 bases align to TRBD1. V was pared by 6 bases and J by 0 bases, with 5 bases of the junction left unmatched. This CDR3 has 14 residues. CDR1 and CDR2 from the germline V gene are SGHTS and YDEGEE. CDR3 sequence (DNA): TGTGCCAGCATCCCAACAGGGGTGAACACTGAAGCTTTCTTT. Its protein product is CASIPTGVNTEAFF. Together with reference TRBV5-8 and TRBJ1-1, the CDR3 gives the full variable domain: EAGVTQSPTHLIKTRGQQATLRCSPISGHTSVYWYQQALGLGLQFLLWYDEGEERNRGNFPPRFSGRQFPNYSSELNVNALELEDSALYLCASIPTGVNTEAFFGQGTRLTVV.